This T cell receptor (beta chain) stems from a study of neoadjuvant anti-PD-1 for oral cavity cancer (dated by TCRdb to the early 2020s). In terms of the full investigation: Three to four biweekly doses of nivolumab at 3 mg/kg were mostly administered to patients before curative-intent surgical resection. The parent correlative cohort had about 11 patients and a response rate of roughly 34%. Responders were defined as patients with complete response, partial response or stable disease by RECIST 1.1; non-responders were defined as patients with progression. Patients who did not progress were given a fourth nivolumab dose at about day 43 and had definitive surgical resection on days 50-56. Summary of the overall study and its limitations: The TCR analyses had only three patients in each response group, and the authors called for validation in larger cohorts. After neoadjuvant nivolumab, non-responders showed significantly higher T cell clonality (Gini index) in PBMCs than responders did. Higher pretreatment blood Treg/Th17 ratios correlated with both higher pretreatment blood TCRbeta clonality and lower post-treatment tumor TCRbeta clonality.

This clone was detected a few times. Which antigen it targets is not known. No base-level quality is on record; no much larger clone is a single base apart. PBMC libraries used mostly approximately 0.5 ug of input genomic DNA for deep sequencing, with six replicates per sample. The immunoSEQ hsTCRbeta kit was used to prepare TCRbeta libraries according to the manufacturer's instructions. The completed libraries were mixed into a single pool at 3 nM, then sequenced with an Illumina NovaSeq 6000 S4 flow cell. Per the authors' processing: The immunoSEQ Analyzer was used for raw data preprocessing and quality control. The analysis was restricted to productive rearrangements, with each unique CDR3 amino acid sequence defining a clonotype. Using the R package tcR, the researchers computed the Gini-Simpson index as their estimate of repertoire clonality. Student's t test was used to compare Gini indices, and Pearson correlation was used to assess associations with tumor size change. TCRdb provides this immuneACCESS table in a form limited to in-frame rearrangements. Some clones are lacking; in checked studies, under half of them reflect an unresolved V gene, and why the rest are absent is not known. From that table come the V and J calls and clone size; the DNA was used to work out D and trimming. In all, the sample holds about 16,000 clones, and around 72% of those were seen once. The ten largest clones add up to approximately 2.6% of the sample.

The time point label of this sample denotes: before neoadjuvant nivolumab. Patients were newly diagnosed with stage II-IVA oral cavity squamous cell carcinoma and had received no prior systemic or radiation treatment. The cohort was composed of patients with HPV-negative, locally advanced oral cavity squamous cell carcinoma. Peripheral blood mononuclear cells were analyzed directly and were not maintained or expanded in culture. Samples came from a longitudinal correlative study of a single-arm phase II trial of neoadjuvant nivolumab in oral cavity squamous cell carcinoma. Subject-matched pre- and post-treatment PBMCs and tumors from three responders and three non-responders underwent genomic DNA-based TCRbeta sequencing. Peripheral blood mononuclear cells were collected once before nivolumab treatment and again after treatment, at the time of surgery. Genomic DNA was isolated from PBMCs using the Maxwell RSC DNA from Cells kit.

The trim is 5 bases for V and 0 bases for J, with a gap of 8 bases between the germline ends. The CDR3 runs 13 residues from the cysteine to the phenylalanine. The read is trimmed to its CDR3 DNA, 39 bases read in frame from base 1. As encoded in the germline V gene, CDR1 is SGHVS while CDR2 is FQNEAQ. Recombination linked TRBV7-8 to TRBJ2-7, with no confidently assigned D gene. The origin of this receptor is a person between 35 and 79 years old with oral cavity squamous cell carcinoma. This sample comprised PBMCs, obtained before nivolumab (anti-PD-1) treatment. The CDR3 region has the sequence CASSLRLSYEQYF. The nucleotide sequence is given as TGTGCCAGCAGCCTGCGTCTCTCCTACGAGCAGTACTTC. Supplemented by the reference TRBV7-8 and TRBJ2-7 proteins around the CDR3, the complete variable domain is GAGVSQSPRYKVAKRGQDVALRCDPISGHVSLFWYQQALGQGPEFLTYFQNEAQLDKSGLPSDRFFAERPEGSVSTLKIQRTQQEDSAVYLCASSLRLSYEQYFGPGTRLTVT.